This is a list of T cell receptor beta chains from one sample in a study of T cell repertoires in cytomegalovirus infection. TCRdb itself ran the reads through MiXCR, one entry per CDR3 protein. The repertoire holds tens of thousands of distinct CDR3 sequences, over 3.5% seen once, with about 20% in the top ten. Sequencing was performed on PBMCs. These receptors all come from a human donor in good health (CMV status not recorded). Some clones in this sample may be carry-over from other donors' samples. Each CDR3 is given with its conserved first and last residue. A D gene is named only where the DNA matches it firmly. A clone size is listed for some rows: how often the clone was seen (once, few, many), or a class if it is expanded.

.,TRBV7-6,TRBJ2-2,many,TGTGCCAGCAGCAGACTAGAGAACACCGGGGAGCTGTTTTTT,CASSRLENTGELFF
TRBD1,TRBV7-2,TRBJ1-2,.,TGTGCCAGCAGCTCCGCAGGGGGCGGCTCTGATGGCTACACCTTC,CASSSAGGGSDGYTF
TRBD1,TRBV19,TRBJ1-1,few,TGTGCCACCAGGACAGGGCCTATGAACACTGAAGCTTTCTTT,CATRTGPMNTEAFF
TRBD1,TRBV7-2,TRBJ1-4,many,TGTGCCAGCAGCTCCTCCGGGACAGTCGAAAAACTGTTTTTT,CASSSSGTVEKLFF
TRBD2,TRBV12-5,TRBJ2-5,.,TGTGCTAGTGGCAAACTAGCGGGGGGGGAAGAGACCCAGTACTTC,CASGKLAGGEETQYF
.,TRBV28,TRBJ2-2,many,TGTGCCAGCATAGGGGACCACACCGGGGAGCTGTTTTTT,CASIGDHTGELFF
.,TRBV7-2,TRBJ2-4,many,TGTGCCAGCAGCTTAGGACGCACGGCGGGCATTCAGTACTTC,CASSLGRTAGIQYF
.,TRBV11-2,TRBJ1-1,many,TGTGCCAGCAGCTTAGATCTGTCAGCGAACACTGAAGCTTTCTTT,CASSLDLSANTEAFF
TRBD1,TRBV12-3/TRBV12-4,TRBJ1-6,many,TGTGCCAGCAGTTTAAGCCAAGTGCCGGGACAGGGAAGATCACCCCTCCACTTT,CASSLSQVPGQGRSPLHF
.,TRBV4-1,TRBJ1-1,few,TGCGCCAGCAGCCAAGGGCTTGGAGGTACTGAAGCTTTCTTT,CASSQGLGGTEAFF
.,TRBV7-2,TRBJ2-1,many,TGTGCCAGCCAGAGCTCCTACAATGAGCAGTTCTTC,CASQSSYNEQFF
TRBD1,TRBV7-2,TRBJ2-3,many,TGTGCCAGCAGCCCGGGGACAGTAAGGGGAGATACGCAGTATTTT,CASSPGTVRGDTQYF
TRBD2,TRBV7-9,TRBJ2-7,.,TGTGCCAGCAGCTTAGCTAGCGGGAGTCTTTCCGAGCAGTACTTC,CASSLASGSLSEQYF
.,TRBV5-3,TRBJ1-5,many,TGTGCCAGCACCCAAGGGATTGGTCAGCCCCAGCATTTT,CASTQGIGQPQHF
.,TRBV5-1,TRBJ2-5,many,TGCGCCAGCAGTCTTAACGTCCAAGAGACCCAGTACTTC,CASSLNVQETQYF
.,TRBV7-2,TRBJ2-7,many,TGTGCCAGCAGCTTTGCCTTAATGGACGAGCAGTACTTC,CASSFALMDEQYF
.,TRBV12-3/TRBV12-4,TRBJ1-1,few,TGTGCCAGCAGCCTTGGGGGTCCTGAAGCTTTCTTT,CASSLGGPEAFF
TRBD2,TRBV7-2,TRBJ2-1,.,TGTGCCAGCAGCTTAGTACTAGCGGGTTACAATGAGCAGTTCTTC,CASSLVLAGYNEQFF
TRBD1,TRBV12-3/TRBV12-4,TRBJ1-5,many,TGTGCCAGCAGTCCAGGACAGGGAGTCAATCAGCCCCAGCATTTT,CASSPGQGVNQPQHF
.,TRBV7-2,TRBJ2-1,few,TGTGCCAGCAGCTTAGTAGGAGTTGGTGAGCAGTTCTTC,CASSLVGVGEQFF
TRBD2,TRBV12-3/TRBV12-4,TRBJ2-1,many,TGTGCCAGCAGTCCTCCACTAGCGGGGGAAATAGGTGAGCAGTTCTTC,CASSPPLAGEIGEQFF
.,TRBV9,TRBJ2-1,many,TGTGCCAGCAGCTCCCATGGAGGGGGGGGTCCCAATGAGCAGTTCTTC,CASSSHGGGGPNEQFF
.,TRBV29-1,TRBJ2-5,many,TGCAGCGCTACAGGGAGGGAGACCCAGTACTTC,CSATGRETQYF
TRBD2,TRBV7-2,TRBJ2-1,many,TGTGCCAGCAGCCCAATAGCGGGAGGAGTAAACAATGAGCAGTTCTTC,CASSPIAGGVNNEQFF